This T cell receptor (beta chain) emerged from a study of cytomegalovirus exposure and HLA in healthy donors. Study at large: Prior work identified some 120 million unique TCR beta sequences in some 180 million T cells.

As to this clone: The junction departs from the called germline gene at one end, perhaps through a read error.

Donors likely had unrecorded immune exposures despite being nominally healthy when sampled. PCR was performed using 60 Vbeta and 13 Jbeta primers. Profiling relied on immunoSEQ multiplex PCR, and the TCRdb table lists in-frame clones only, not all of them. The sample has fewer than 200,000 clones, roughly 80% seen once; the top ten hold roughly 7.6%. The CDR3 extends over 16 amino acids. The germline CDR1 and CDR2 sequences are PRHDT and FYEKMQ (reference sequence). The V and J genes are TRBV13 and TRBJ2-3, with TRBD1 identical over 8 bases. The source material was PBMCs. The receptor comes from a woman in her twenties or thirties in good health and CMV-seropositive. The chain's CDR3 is CASSLGTGLSTDTQYF. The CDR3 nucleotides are TGTGCCAGCAGCCTAGGGACAGGTCTTAGCACAGATACGCAGTATTTT.